One T cell receptor beta chain is described in this entry. These data originate in a study of blood T cell repertoires in COVID-19. Study-wide context: From the United States, Italy and Spain came samples of acute and convalescent COVID-19. Nucleic acid was either cDNA or gDNA, and it came from T cells, B-cell-depleted T cells, or PBMCs.

V gave up 4 bases and J gave up 6 bases, with 19 bases separating them. Germline assignment: CDR1 SGHVS and CDR2 FNYEAQ. The CDR3 sequence is 16 residues long. Per the original data handling: Researchers report that nucleated cell counts were estimated from reference gene primer amplification. Sequencing used immunoSEQ multiplex PCR; TCRdb keeps in-frame clones, though not all of them. From that table come the V and J calls and clone size; the DNA was used to work out D and trimming. This table has about 250,000 clones, more than 70% appearing once. The chain carries TRBV7-6 and TRBJ2-1; tentative D call: TRBD2 (6 bases). The receptor was derived from a man aged 40-55 years with active or convalescent COVID-19. Sample: peripheral blood. This CDR3 reads CASSSLSGWGGNEQFF. The CDR3 coding sequence is TGTGCCAGCAGCTCCCTTAGCGGATGGGGTGGCAATGAGCAGTTCTTC.